This T cell receptor (beta chain) was captured in a study of early T cells in non-severe SARS-CoV-2 infection. CDR1 is KGHSH, CDR2 LQKENI, per germline. This CDR3 comprises 19 residues. Trimming removed 1 base from V and 0 bases from J; junction bases left unmatched: 12. The sample holds many counts of this clonotype. TCRdb reprocessed the 5' RACE reads via MiXCR and lists one record per CDR3 protein. Of nearly 90,000 distinct CDR3 sequences listed, around an eighth are singletons. Sequencing used whole blood. This clonotype was sampled from an adult who was a healthcare worker with PCR-confirmed SARS-CoV-2 infection or an uninfected control (not recorded which). This chain connects TRBV18 to TRBJ1-2, with TRBD1 matching over 9 bases. In nucleotides, the CDR3 is TGTGCCAGCTCACCACTTGGACAGGGGCAACTTACCCCTAACTATGGCTACACCTTC. It translates to CASSPLGQGQLTPNYGYTF.